Listed below are T cell receptor beta chains from one sample, sequenced in a study of human T cells and chemical hapten exposure. Via MiXCR, TCRdb re-called the RACE reads, giving one row per CDR3 protein. The repertoire includes approximately 80,000 distinct CDR3 sequences, roughly 10% of them detected once, and 5% sits in the top ten. Sequencing used whole blood, obtained in connection with sensitization to the hapten diphenylcyclopropenone (DPC). The receptor source for this set is a woman aged 45 to 65 with alopecia areata. Some clones in this sample may be carry-over from other donors' samples. Both conserved end residues are part of each CDR3. D genes are given only for firm matches. Clone size is stated in some rows and not others, as once, few, many or a class when expanded.

J: TRBJ1-4; size: many; D: TRBD1; V: TRBV4-3; DNA: TGCGCCAGCAGCCAAGATTTGGACAGGGGCCTTGCAACTAATGAAAAACTGTTTTTT; CDR3: CASSQDLDRGLATNEKLFF
J: TRBJ2-7; size: many; D: -; V: TRBV12-3/TRBV12-4; DNA: TGTGCCAGCAGTTTAGTTGGGCCAAGATTATACGAGCAGTACTTC; CDR3: CASSLVGPRLYEQYF
J: TRBJ2-4; size: few; D: -; V: TRBV20-1; DNA: TGCAGTGGCGTCAGAAACATTCAGTACTTC; CDR3: CSGVRNIQYF
J: TRBJ2-1; size: few; D: TRBD2; V: TRBV10-3; DNA: TGTGCCATCAGTGCCTGGTCTAGCGGGACGGGCCACAATGAGCAGTTCTTC; CDR3: CAISAWSSGTGHNEQFF
J: TRBJ2-2; size: many; D: -; V: TRBV20-1; DNA: TGCAGTGCTAGAAGAGTAGGGCAGGAAAACACCGGGGAGCTGTTTTTT; CDR3: CSARRVGQENTGELFF
J: TRBJ1-5; size: -; D: TRBD1; V: TRBV7-6; DNA: TGTGCCAGCAGCCCACGGGACAGGGGAATGAATCAGCCCCAGCGTTTT; CDR3: CASSPRDRGMNQPQRF
J: TRBJ2-5; size: many; D: TRBD1; V: TRBV30; DNA: TGTGCCTGGGATCGATTGACAGGGGGGGAGACCCAGTACTTC; CDR3: CAWDRLTGGETQYF
J: TRBJ2-5; size: -; D: TRBD2; V: TRBV10-3; DNA: TGTGCCATCAGTTCTAGCGGGCAAGAGACCCAGTACTTC; CDR3: CAISSSGQETQYF
J: TRBJ1-5; size: once; D: -; V: TRBV20-1; DNA: TGCAGTGCCCTCAGGGGCAGCAATCAGCCCCAGCATTTT; CDR3: CSALRGSNQPQHF
J: TRBJ1-5; size: many; D: -; V: TRBV6-1; DNA: TGTGCCAGCAGTGAAGTAGGAGGGCTTCAGCCCCAGCATTTT; CDR3: CASSEVGGLQPQHF
J: TRBJ2-3; size: -; D: TRBD2; V: TRBV19; DNA: TGTGCCAGTAGTATCCTAGCGGGAGATACGCAGTATTTT; CDR3: CASSILAGDTQYF
J: TRBJ2-7; size: many; D: -; V: TRBV6-1; DNA: TGTGCCAGCACCCTCGGCGGGTCCTCTTACGAGCAGTACTTC; CDR3: CASTLGGSSYEQYF
J: TRBJ1-1; size: few; D: -; V: TRBV29-1; DNA: TGCAGCGTCTACTACAGGAACACTGAAGCTTTCTTT; CDR3: CSVYYRNTEAFF
J: TRBJ2-7; size: -; D: -; V: TRBV5-1; DNA: TGCGCCAGCAGCCCCGAGGACAGCCGTTCGGGGGAGCAGTACTTC; CDR3: CASSPEDSRSGEQYF
J: TRBJ2-5; size: many; D: TRBD2; V: TRBV7-6; DNA: TGTGCCAGCAGCTTTGGTGTTAGCGGGAGCCAAGAGACCCAGTACTTC; CDR3: CASSFGVSGSQETQYF
J: TRBJ1-5; size: few; D: -; V: TRBV12-3/TRBV12-4; DNA: TGTGCCAGCAGCCTGGGGTATCATCAGCCCCAGCATTTT; CDR3: CASSLGYHQPQHF
J: TRBJ1-5; size: many; D: -; V: TRBV7-9; DNA: TGTGCCAGCAGCTTACCGATGCAGCCCCAGCATTTT; CDR3: CASSLPMQPQHF
J: TRBJ2-7; size: many; D: TRBD2; V: TRBV20-1; DNA: TGCAGTGCTAATTTAGCGGGTAGCTCCTACGAGCAGTACTTC; CDR3: CSANLAGSSYEQYF
J: TRBJ2-7; size: -; D: TRBD2; V: TRBV2; DNA: TGTGCCAGCAGTTCCACCCGACTAGCGGGTTCCTCTAGGGTCTCCTACGAGCAGTACTTC; CDR3: CASSSTRLAGSSRVSYEQYF
J: TRBJ2-5; size: -; D: TRBD2; V: TRBV20-1; DNA: TGCAGTGCTAGAGCGCCACTAGCGGGACAGGAGACCCAGTACTTC; CDR3: CSARAPLAGQETQYF
J: TRBJ2-7; size: -; D: TRBD2; V: TRBV2; DNA: TGTGCCAGCACCACGCGGCTAGCGGGGTTTTACGAGCAGTACTTC; CDR3: CASTTRLAGFYEQYF
J: TRBJ1-5; size: many; D: TRBD1; V: TRBV20-1; DNA: TGCAGTGCTAGACAGGACAGGGGGAATTTTCAGCCCCAGCATTTT; CDR3: CSARQDRGNFQPQHF
J: TRBJ2-7; size: few; D: -; V: TRBV20-1; DNA: TGCAGTGCTAGCGGAGTATTCCTAGGCGAGCAGTACTTC; CDR3: CSASGVFLGEQYF
J: TRBJ2-6; size: -; D: -; V: TRBV29-1; DNA: TGCAGCGTTGAAGATCCTGGACGGGGGGCCAACGTCCTGACTTTC; CDR3: CSVEDPGRGANVLTF
J: TRBJ2-7; size: -; D: TRBD1; V: TRBV6-2/TRBV6-3; DNA: TGTGCCAGCAGTAACACCGGGACAGGGGGCGAGCAGTACTTC; CDR3: CASSNTGTGGEQYF
J: TRBJ2-2; size: many; D: -; V: TRBV6-2/TRBV6-3; DNA: TGTGCCAGCTCGGATTTGGGGTCGCGCACCGGGGAGCTGTTTTTT; CDR3: CASSDLGSRTGELFF
J: TRBJ1-1; size: many; D: TRBD1; V: TRBV12-3/TRBV12-4; DNA: TGTGCCAGCAACAGACAGGGGGCGAACACTGAAGCTTTCTTT; CDR3: CASNRQGANTEAFF
J: TRBJ2-7; size: many; D: -; V: TRBV30; DNA: TGTGTCTGGAGCGGCATGAATTCCTACGAGCAGTACTTC; CDR3: CVWSGMNSYEQYF
J: TRBJ2-3; size: few; D: -; V: TRBV2; DNA: TGTGCCAGCAGGCGTGATAGGTCTAGCACAGATACGCAGTATTTT; CDR3: CASRRDRSSTDTQYF
J: TRBJ1-1; size: -; D: -; V: TRBV28; DNA: TGTGCCACAACCTTACAGGTGCACAAAGCTTTCTTT; CDR3: CATTLQVHKAFF
J: TRBJ2-1; size: few; D: TRBD2; V: TRBV6-6; DNA: TGTGCCAGCAGTTACTCGATGTTAGCGGGAGGCCTAGACAATGAGCAGTTCTTC; CDR3: CASSYSMLAGGLDNEQFF
J: TRBJ2-1; size: -; D: TRBD2; V: TRBV3-1; DNA: TGTGCCAGCAGCTTAGGACTAGTAAGAGAGCAGTTCTTC; CDR3: CASSLGLVREQFF
J: TRBJ2-5; size: many; D: -; V: TRBV28; DNA: TGTGCCAGCAGCGTCACCCTGGGGACCCAGTACTTC; CDR3: CASSVTLGTQYF
J: TRBJ2-2; size: many; D: -; V: TRBV2; DNA: TGTGCCAGCCCGCGACGGACCGGGGAGCTGTTTTTT; CDR3: CASPRRTGELFF
J: TRBJ2-1; size: once; D: TRBD1; V: TRBV5-6; DNA: TGTGCCAGCAGCTTGGGGAACAGGGGGCTCTACAATGAGCAGTTCTTC; CDR3: CASSLGNRGLYNEQFF
J: TRBJ2-4; size: few; D: TRBD1; V: TRBV12-3/TRBV12-4; DNA: TGTGCCAGCAGTTCACAGGGGGCTGGTAACATTCAGTACTTC; CDR3: CASSSQGAGNIQYF
J: TRBJ2-5; size: -; D: TRBD2; V: TRBV29-1; DNA: TGCAGCGTTCCGGGGGCTAGCGGGAACCAAGAGACCCAGTACTTC; CDR3: CSVPGASGNQETQYF
J: TRBJ2-5; size: -; D: -; V: TRBV20-1; DNA: TGCAGTGCATTGAACCAAAGACAGAACCAAGAGACCCAGTACTTC; CDR3: CSALNQRQNQETQYF
J: TRBJ1-5; size: -; D: -; V: TRBV20-1; DNA: TGCAGTGCTAGCCGGACAAGCAATCAGCCCCAGCATTTT; CDR3: CSASRTSNQPQHF
J: TRBJ2-3; size: many; D: -; V: TRBV6-6; DNA: TGTGCCAGCAGTTACTCTAGCACAGATACGCAGTATTTT; CDR3: CASSYSSTDTQYF
J: TRBJ1-2; size: many; D: -; V: TRBV6-2/TRBV6-3; DNA: TGTGCCAGCACCGAAACAGGGACACCGAACTATGGCTACACCTTC; CDR3: CASTETGTPNYGYTF
J: TRBJ2-2; size: many; D: TRBD1; V: TRBV7-2; DNA: TGTGCCAGCAGCACCGCAGGGGGCAGGACCGGGGAGCTGTTTTTT; CDR3: CASSTAGGRTGELFF
J: TRBJ2-1; size: many; D: TRBD2; V: TRBV9; DNA: TGTGCCAGCTCCGGCGGGAGTCTCACCAATGAGCAGTTCTTC; CDR3: CASSGGSLTNEQFF
J: TRBJ2-7; size: -; D: -; V: TRBV3-1; DNA: TGTGCCAGCAGCCAAGTCGGCAGCCGGGGCGAGCAGTACTTC; CDR3: CASSQVGSRGEQYF
J: TRBJ2-3; size: many; D: -; V: TRBV7-6; DNA: TGTGCCAGCAGCTTAGCTCGAGGGGCAGATACGCAGTATTTT; CDR3: CASSLARGADTQYF
J: TRBJ2-4; size: few; D: -; V: TRBV9; DNA: TGTGCCAGCAGCGCTTCTTTACTCCTAGCCAAAAACATTCAGTACTTC; CDR3: CASSASLLLAKNIQYF
J: TRBJ1-5; size: many; D: -; V: TRBV12-3/TRBV12-4; DNA: TGTGCCAGCAGTTTCAACGGGAACGGCAATCAGCCCCAGCATTTT; CDR3: CASSFNGNGNQPQHF
J: TRBJ1-2; size: -; D: -; V: TRBV21-1; DNA: TGTGCCAGCAGCAAAGCACGTTTGGAAAAGCTAAACTATGGCTACACCTTC; CDR3: CASSKARLEKLNYGYTF
J: TRBJ2-1; size: few; D: TRBD1; V: TRBV28; DNA: TGTGCCAGCAGTCCCCATCGACAGGGCTACAATGAGCAGTTCTTC; CDR3: CASSPHRQGYNEQFF
J: TRBJ2-5; size: few; D: -; V: TRBV29-1; DNA: TGCAGCGTTCGTCTTGGGGGAGAGACCCAGTACTTC; CDR3: CSVRLGGETQYF
J: TRBJ2-3; size: many; D: -; V: TRBV9; DNA: TGTGCCAGCAGCGTGGCGGGAGATACGCAGTATTTT; CDR3: CASSVAGDTQYF
J: TRBJ1-3; size: few; D: -; V: TRBV7-2; DNA: TGTGCCAGCAGCTTAGCGCCGAGTAGCCGCACCATATATTTT; CDR3: CASSLAPSSRTIYF
J: TRBJ2-7; size: many; D: -; V: TRBV25-1; DNA: TGTGCCAGCAGTCGAACTAGCGACAGGGCTAGGGAGCAGTACTTC; CDR3: CASSRTSDRAREQYF
J: TRBJ2-3; size: few; D: -; V: TRBV24-1; DNA: TGTGCCACCGGAACGTTGGACACAGATACGCAGTATTTT; CDR3: CATGTLDTDTQYF
J: TRBJ1-1; size: medium-sized; D: -; V: TRBV7-9; DNA: TGTGCCAGCAGCTTATCTGGACAGATATTGAACACTGAAGCTTTCTTT; CDR3: CASSLSGQILNTEAFF
J: TRBJ1-5; size: many; D: TRBD1; V: TRBV20-1; DNA: TGCAGTGCTAGACCCCTGACAGGGGGCCATCAGCCCCAGCATTTT; CDR3: CSARPLTGGHQPQHF
J: TRBJ2-1; size: many; D: TRBD2; V: TRBV2; DNA: TGTGCCAGCGTGGGACGGGGGGGCTCCTACAATGAGCAGTTCTTC; CDR3: CASVGRGGSYNEQFF
J: TRBJ2-3; size: many; D: -; V: TRBV5-6; DNA: TGTGCCAGCAGCCTGCAATCGTTTGATACGCAGTATTTT; CDR3: CASSLQSFDTQYF
J: TRBJ1-2; size: -; D: -; V: TRBV5-1; DNA: TGCGCCAGCAGCTTGGACAACAGGGACTATGGCTACACCTTC; CDR3: CASSLDNRDYGYTF
J: TRBJ2-7; size: many; D: -; V: TRBV29-1; DNA: TGCAGCGTTGCCAGGGGAACCTACGAGCAGTACTTC; CDR3: CSVARGTYEQYF